This record covers a single TCR beta chain. This entry is derived from a study of T cells after somatic rescue of genetic block. The repertoire was sequenced with immunoSEQ multiplex PCR; TCRdb's copy has only in-frame clones and lacks some. The table shows more than 10,000 clones, with about 69% occurring only once. CDR1 and CDR2 (germline): MNHEY, SVGAGI. CDR3 length: 11 residues. Trimming cost V 2 bases and J 5 bases, with 2 bases left between them. The chain joins TRBV6-5 to TRBJ2-3; no definite D call. The sample taken for sequencing was peripheral blood mononuclear cells (PBMCs). This TCR was recovered from a boy between 10 and 17 years old. CDR3 bases: TGTGCCAGCAGTTACGGAGATACGCAGTATTTT. It codes for CASSYGDTQYF.